These T cell receptor beta chains were read from a single sample in a study of cytomegalovirus exposure and HLA in healthy donors. Only in-frame clones appear in the TCRdb table, and some are missing; sequencing was by immunoSEQ multiplex PCR. The sample has some 190,000 clones; more than 75% are singletons. The sequencing input was PBMCs. The source is a man aged 25-45 years in good health and CMV-seropositive. The CDR3 runs from the conserved cysteine through the conserved F or W. The D gene is left open where the match is weak. Size tells how often a clone was seen (once, few, many) or the class of an expanded clone, and some rows leave it out.

j_gene,abundance,v_gene,d_gene,CDR3nt,CDR3aa
TRBJ1-2,.,TRBV4-3,TRBD1,TGCGCCAGCAGCCAGGACAGGGACGCAGGATGGGGCGGCTACACCTTC,CASSQDRDAGWGGYTF
TRBJ1-5,.,TRBV7-6,TRBD1,TGTGCCAGCAGCTCCGGGACAGGGGGAAATCAGCCCCAGCATTTT,CASSSGTGGNQPQHF
TRBJ2-2,.,TRBV7-9,TRBD1,TGTGCCAGCAGCTTATGGGACAGGGGTTCCACCGGGGAGCTGTTTTTT,CASSLWDRGSTGELFF
TRBJ1-5,.,TRBV18,.,TGTGCCAGCTCAATGGACGAGTCGGGTCAGCCCCAGCATTTT,CASSMDESGQPQHF
TRBJ1-3,once,TRBV9,TRBD1,TGTGCCAGCAGCCATACAGGGGGCCCTGGAAACACCATATATTTT,CASSHTGGPGNTIYF
TRBJ2-7,.,TRBV4-1,.,TGCGCCAGCAGCCAAGATCAGGGGACCTACGAGCAGTACTTC,CASSQDQGTYEQYF
TRBJ2-1,.,TRBV14,.,TGTGCCAGCAGCCATAGGGTAAGCGATGAGCAGTTCTTC,CASSHRVSDEQFF
TRBJ1-1,once,TRBV9,TRBD1,TGTGCCAGCAGCGTAGCTGCAGGGGGAGAAGCTTTCTTT,CASSVAAGGEAFF
TRBJ1-1,.,TRBV11-2,.,TGTGCCAGCAGCTTAGAACTAGGGGCGAGCACTGAAGCTTTCTTT,CASSLELGASTEAFF
TRBJ2-5,.,TRBV5-4,TRBD2,TGTGCCAGCAGCACCCGAGGGAGGGGCGGGCAAGAGACCCAGTACTTC,CASSTRGRGGQETQYF
TRBJ1-1,.,TRBV29-1,.,TGCAGCGCTGGCGGCTCGAACACTGAAGCTTTCTTT,CSAGGSNTEAFF
TRBJ2-3,.,TRBV18,TRBD2,TGTGCCAGCTCACCACAAGCGGGAACTAGCACAGATACGCAGTATTTT,CASSPQAGTSTDTQYF
TRBJ2-7,once,TRBV28,.,TGTGCCAGCAGTAGACCCGTCGGCGAGCAGTACTTC,CASSRPVGEQYF
TRBJ1-1,.,TRBV29-1,.,TGCAGCGTTGTGGTTAAGGGAGAGAACACTGAAGCTTTCTTT,CSVVVKGENTEAFF
TRBJ1-2,.,TRBV30,.,TGTGCCTGGACACCCAGGGGTTTGAACTATGGCTACACCTTC,CAWTPRGLNYGYTF
TRBJ1-1,.,TRBV5-4,.,TGTGCCAGCAGCGTGGACCCAAACACTGAAGCTTTCTTT,CASSVDPNTEAFF
TRBJ2-2,.,TRBV27,TRBD1,TGTGCCAGCAGTTTATTAGTGGGACAGGGGAGTCACGGGGAGCTGTTTTTT,CASSLLVGQGSHGELFF
TRBJ2-7,few,TRBV9,.,TGTGCCAGCAGCGTTGGGCAGCTAAACGAGCAGTACTTC,CASSVGQLNEQYF
TRBJ2-1,.,TRBV11-2,.,TGTGCCAGCAGGACGCAGAGAGGTTTAAGTTCCTACAATGAGCAGTTCTTC,CASRTQRGLSSYNEQFF
TRBJ1-4,.,TRBV11-3,TRBD1,TGTGCCAGCAACCGGGGACAGACTAATGAAAAACTGTTTTTT,CASNRGQTNEKLFF
TRBJ2-7,.,TRBV6-5,.,TGTGCCAGCAGTTACCCCGGGGGAGCCCCCTACGAGCAGTACTTC,CASSYPGGAPYEQYF
TRBJ2-3,.,TRBV10-1,.,TGCGCCAGCAGTTCCCCAGGGTTGTGTACTAGCACAGATACGCAGTATTTT,CASSSPGLCTSTDTQYF
TRBJ1-1,.,TRBV18,.,TGTGCCAGCTCACCAGCATACGGTCTGAACACTGAAGCTTTCTTT,CASSPAYGLNTEAFF
TRBJ2-7,.,TRBV11-3,.,TGTGCCAGCAGCTACCCGGGACAAGCCTACGAGCAGTACTTC,CASSYPGQAYEQYF
TRBJ2-5,.,TRBV29-1,TRBD2,TGCAGCGTTGTCCCACCGACTAGCAGCCAAGAGACCCAGTACTTC,CSVVPPTSSQETQYF
TRBJ2-2,.,TRBV5-6,.,TGTGCCAGCAGCTTGGTTCTGAACACCGGGGAGCTGTTTTTT,CASSLVLNTGELFF
TRBJ2-7,.,TRBV4-3,TRBD2,TGCGCCAGCAGCCAAGGACTAGCGGCACCGGCGTGGGAGCAGTACTTC,CASSQGLAAPAWEQYF
TRBJ1-1,.,TRBV5-1,.,TGCGCCAGCAGCTTGGAGTCAGCAATTATAAACACTGAAGCTTTCTTT,CASSLESAIINTEAFF
TRBJ2-7,.,TRBV15,.,TGTGCCACCAGCAGAGATGGGACGGCCGGGGACGAGCAGTACTTC,CATSRDGTAGDEQYF
TRBJ2-1,.,TRBV27,.,TGTGCCAGCAGCCCCAGGGGCCTCGTGACCAATGAGCAGTTCTTC,CASSPRGLVTNEQFF
TRBJ2-1,.,TRBV13,.,TGTGCCAGCAGCTCGGGCTATGTTGAGCAGTTCTTC,CASSSGYVEQFF
TRBJ1-1,once,TRBV7-9,TRBD1,TGTGCCAGCAGCTTGTCAAGGACAGGGGGGATTGGAGTTAGCACTGAAGCTTTCTTT,CASSLSRTGGIGVSTEAFF
TRBJ2-7,.,TRBV9,.,TGTGCCAGCAGCGTGTCCTACGAGCAGTACTTC,CASSVSYEQYF
TRBJ2-5,.,TRBV7-6,.,TGTGCCAGCAGCCCGGGGGACTTCCCGGGGCAAGAGACCCAGTACTTC,CASSPGDFPGQETQYF
TRBJ1-2,.,TRBV7-8,TRBD1,TGTGCCAGCAGCTTGCGGGACAGGGGGCTCGGCTATGGCTACACCTTC,CASSLRDRGLGYGYTF
TRBJ1-1,.,TRBV5-4,.,TGTGCCAGCAGCTTGGGCGGGACGGTGAACACTGAAGCTTTCTTT,CASSLGGTVNTEAFF
TRBJ1-5,.,TRBV27,.,TGTGCCAGCAGGCCAGGGACCAGCAATCAGCCCCAGCATTTT,CASRPGTSNQPQHF
TRBJ1-2,.,TRBV7-2,.,TGTGCCAGCAGCCTACTGGACAGAGACCATGGCTACACCTTC,CASSLLDRDHGYTF
TRBJ2-1,.,TRBV28,TRBD1,TGTGCCAGCATCTATATAGGGGGCTCGTACAATGAGCAGTTCTTC,CASIYIGGSYNEQFF
TRBJ2-1,.,TRBV7-2,TRBD2,TGTGCCAGCAGCTTAGGTGGGAGGGTTAATGAGCAGTTCTTC,CASSLGGRVNEQFF
TRBJ2-1,.,TRBV6-6,.,TGTGCCAGCAGTTTTACGGTCTATAGGAATGAGCAGTTCTTC,CASSFTVYRNEQFF
TRBJ1-1,.,TRBV20-1,.,TGCAGTGCCGAAGGGAACACTGAAGCTTTCTTT,CSAEGNTEAFF
TRBJ2-5,once,TRBV5-6,TRBD1,TGTGCCAGCAGCCCGACAGGGAAAGAGACCCAGTACTTC,CASSPTGKETQYF
TRBJ2-6,.,TRBV27,TRBD2,TGTGCCAGCAGGGGACTAGGGGGGGAACGGTTGGTGGCCAGCTCTGGGGCCAACGTCCTGACTTTC,CASRGLGGERLVASSGANVLTF
TRBJ2-1,.,TRBV2,TRBD2,TGTGCCAGCAGTGAAGGGACTAGCGGGAGACATGAGCAGTTCTTC,CASSEGTSGRHEQFF